The 12 T cell receptor beta chains listed next were all sequenced from one sample in a study of blood T cell repertoires in COVID-19. Clones were read by immunoSEQ multiplex PCR, and TCRdb kept only the in-frame ones, dropping some. The sample shows about 430,000 clones, 70% to 90% of them seen only once. The sample taken for sequencing was PBMCs or T cells enriched from blood (not recorded which). Receptor source: a woman aged 18-30 years who had been exposed to COVID-19.

The CDR3 DNA reads as TGTGCCAGCAGTTACCTCTCAGGGCAACTGTTTTTT. Translated: CASSYLSGQLFF. The chain links TRBV28 to TRBJ1-4; weak D call: TRBD1 (5 bases). Trimming stripped 4 bases from V and 12 bases from J, with 12 bases between. CDR1 and CDR2 from the germline V gene are MDHEN and SYDVKM. The CDR3 contains 12 residues.

This clone was seen once. V usage is TRBV28 and J usage is TRBJ2-6; TRBD1 agrees at 10 bases. This CDR3 is built from 19 residues. The junction had 10 bases not matched to a gene; V was cut back by 1 base and J by 4 bases. Germline V gives CDR1 MDHEN, CDR2 SYDVKM. CDR3 DNA: TGTGCCAGCAGTTTATACGGTCCCGGGACAGGGGTCGGGGCCAACGTCCTGACTTTC. Translation gives CASSLYGPGTGVGANVLTF.

The rearrangement uses TRBV18 and TRBJ2-5; perhaps TRBD2 as D (5 bases). This CDR3 comprises 15 residues. The V gene lost 0 bases and the J gene lost 1 base, with 9 bases spanning the gap. Germline V gene sequence: CDR1 KGHSH, CDR2 LQKENI. CDR3 nucleotides: TGTGCCAGCTCACCACCGACTACCCTCCAAGAGACCCAGTACTTC. Amino acids: CASSPPTTLQETQYF.

The chain joins TRBV21-1 to TRBJ2-7; the table's TRBD1 call for D was not verified on the DNA. TRBV21-1 is reported as a pseudogene. This CDR3 region has 16 residues. CDR3 region: CASSKSVTEVSHEQYF. Here the CDR3 DNA reads TGTGCCAGCAGCAAATCCGTCACAGAAGTAAGCCACGAGCAGTACTTC.

This rearrangement joins TRBV28 to TRBJ1-1, with 8 bases fitting TRBD1. The germline V gene encodes CDR1 MDHEN and CDR2 SYDVKM. The CDR3 is made up of 15 amino acids. The trim removed 4 bases at V and 5 bases at J, leaving 9 bases unmatched. As DNA, the CDR3 is TGTGCCAGCAGTTCCACAGGGGGAGGAAGGACTGAAGCTTTCTTT. This encodes CASSSTGGGRTEAFF.

In its sample, this clone was seen once. This chain joins TRBV27 and TRBJ1-5; 8 nucleotides agree with TRBD1. This CDR3 contains 15 residues. V shed 4 bases and J 9 bases; nucleotides not matched to a gene: 11. Germline lookup yields CDR1 MNHEY and CDR2 SMNVEV (reference sequence). CDR3 DNA: TGTGCCAGCAGTTCTGGACAGGGTCCACCGCGGCCCCAGCATTTT. This codes for CASSSGQGPPRPQHF.

This clone was detected only once. CDR3 loop: CASSLDSGTGRREQYF. CDR3 DNA sequence: TGTGCCAGCAGCCTCGATTCCGGGACAGGGCGACGTGAGCAGTACTTC. J is TRBJ2-7 and V is TRBV7-9, with 9 bases matching TRBD1. The trim removed 5 bases at V and 7 bases at J, leaving 15 bases unmatched. The CDR3 runs to 16 residues. Germline lookup yields CDR1 SEHNR and CDR2 FQNEAQ (reference sequence).

This clone was seen a single time. This chain joins TRBV7-2 and TRBJ2-5; TRBD1 matches 7 bases. Losses at the gene ends were 1 base for V and 5 bases for J; bases not matched to a gene: 7. CDR1 is SGHTA, CDR2 FQGNSA, per germline. CDR3 size: 15 residues. This CDR3 reads CASSLVQGMRETQYF. The CDR3 nucleotides are TGTGCCAGCAGCTTAGTACAGGGGATGCGGGAGACCCAGTACTTC. The variable domain in full, completed from reference TRBV7-2 and TRBJ2-5, reads GAGVSQSPSNKVTEKGKDVELRCDPISGHTALYWYRQSLGQGLEFLIYFQGNSAPDKSGLPSDRFSAERTGGSVSTLTIQRTQQEDSAVYLCASSLVQGMRETQYFGPGTRLLVL.

This sequence joins TRBV6-5 and TRBJ2-7; no clear D. From germline, CDR1 is MNHEY and CDR2 SVGAGI. CDR3 length: 14 amino acids. Deletions cut 4 bases from V and 2 bases from J, with 12 bases between. This CDR3 is CASSSAGPPYEQYF. Here the CDR3 DNA reads TGTGCCAGCAGTTCGGCAGGCCCACCCTACGAGCAGTACTTC.

The chain carries TRBV2 and TRBJ2-3; 11 bases line up with TRBD2. V was clipped by 10 bases and J by 1 base; unmatched bases: 13. The CDR3 consists of 17 residues. Germline loops: CDR1 SNHLY, CDR2 FYNNEI. The CDR3 loop reads CAIQYGTSGVGTDTQYF. In DNA form, the CDR3 reads TGTGCCATCCAGTACGGGACTAGCGGAGTGGGCACAGATACGCAGTATTTT.

This clone has only one observation. The chain has TRBV9 and TRBJ1-6; D may be TRBD1 (5 bases). The CDR3 totals 12 residues. V was shortened by 0 bases and J by 10 bases, with 5 bases between the two germline ends. Germline V CDR1 and CDR2: SGDLS, YYNGEE. This chain's CDR3 is CASSVGGSPLHF. Here the CDR3 DNA reads TGTGCCAGCAGCGTAGGGGGCTCACCCCTCCACTTT.

This sequence joins TRBV27 and TRBJ2-5, with TRBD1 as a possible D gene (5 bases). Germline V gene data show CDR1 as MNHEY and CDR2 as SMNVEV (reference sequence). The CDR3 runs 13 residues. The V gene lost 5 bases and the J gene lost 5 bases, with 12 bases spanning the gap. CDR3 nucleotide sequence: TGTGCCAGCAGTCAGCAGGGAAAGGAGACCCAGTACTTC. The encoded protein is CASSQQGKETQYF.